This T cell receptor beta chain appears in the sequencing data of a study of radiation and T cells in renal cell carcinoma. Unmatched junction bases numbered 9, after V lost 5 bases and J lost 4 bases. The germline V gene has CDR1 SGHVS and CDR2 FQNEAQ. The CDR3 runs 15 residues. The protocol was immunoSEQ multiplex PCR, while the TCRdb copy is restricted to in-frame clones and leaves out a portion. Of 25,000 to 40,000 clones listed, 81% are singletons. The time point here: blood 4 weeks post-SBRT, at nephrectomy. This sample's treatment: 15 Gy SBRT to primary tumor, nephrectomy 4 weeks later. The genes are TRBV7-8 and TRBJ2-5; 8 bases match TRBD1. The sequences come from blood, collected from a patient whose treatment included radiotherapy and nephrectomy. The sequence derives from a man aged 60 to 69 with renal cell carcinoma. CDR3 coding DNA: TGTGCCAGCAGCAACGATCTACAGGGGGGAGAGACCCAGTACTTC. Its protein product is CASSNDLQGGETQYF.